The 27 T cell receptor beta chains below were found in one sample sequenced in a study of OX40 agonist ivuxolimab in advanced cancers. Profiled with immunoSEQ multiplex PCR; TCRdb holds only in-frame clones, not every one. The data hold 40,000 to 60,000 clones, with about 85% observed a single time. Here the sequenced sample was CD4+ or CD8+ T cells sorted from blood, taken in a trial of the OX40 agonist ivuxolimab. The receptors here all came from an adult with an advanced solid tumor such as melanoma, head and neck, liver or kidney cancer.

This chain joins TRBV15 and TRBJ1-5, with 11 bases that match TRBD1. Germline CDR1 and CDR2: LNHNV and YYDKDF (reference sequence). CDR3 length: 17 residues. The J segment lost 0 bases and the V segment lost 6 bases, leaving 7 bases of the junction unmatched. The CDR3 bases are TGTGCCACCAGGTGGACAGGGGGCGGTGATAGCAATCAGCCCCAGCATTTT. It codes for CATRWTGGGDSNQPQHF.

This rearrangement joins TRBV7-8 to TRBJ2-5; 7 bases fit TRBD1. Germline CDR1 reads SGHVS; CDR2 reads FQNEAQ. Trimming cost V 4 bases and J 2 bases; bases outside gene matches: 4. The CDR3 consists of 14 residues. CDR3 residues: CASSSGQVQETQYF. The CDR3 bases are TGTGCCAGCAGCTCCGGACAGGTTCAAGAGACCCAGTACTTC.

This rearrangement joins TRBV4-3 to TRBJ1-1, with 7 bases fitting TRBD1. This CDR3 has 15 amino acids. V was pared by 0 bases and J by 4 bases, with 5 bases of the junction left unmatched. CDR1 is LGHNA and CDR2 is YSLEER in the germline V gene. Here the CDR3 reads CASSQDGDSLTEAFF. CDR3 nucleotide sequence: TGCGCCAGCAGCCAAGATGGGGACAGCCTCACTGAAGCTTTCTTT.

The V and J genes are TRBV7-3 and TRBJ2-7; D tentatively reads TRBD1 or TRBD2 (5 bases each). Between the trimmed V and J ends, which lost 5 bases and 5 bases, there was a span of 13 bases. The CDR3 is made up of 13 amino acids. The germline gives CDR1 SGHTA, CDR2 FQGTGA. The DNA for the CDR3 is TGTGCCAGCAGCCACGGGAAAGGGGACGAGCAGTACTTC. It translates to CASSHGKGDEQYF.

The chain employs TRBV27 and TRBJ2-7; D might be TRBD2 (6 bases). The CDR3 is 15 residues long. V was shortened by 3 bases and J by 0 bases, with 12 bases between the two germline ends. Germline lookup yields CDR1 MNHEY and CDR2 SMNVEV (reference sequence). CDR3 nucleotide sequence: TGTGCCAGCAGTTTTGCGGGGAGCCTCTCCTACGAGCAGTACTTC. Amino acid sequence: CASSFAGSLSYEQYF.

This clone was counted once. Written as DNA, the CDR3 is TGTGCCACCAGCAGGGAAGGCCTGTCCGCAGGGGTAAAACTGTTTTTT. Its protein product is CATSREGLSAGVKLFF. J is TRBJ1-4 and V is TRBV15, with D maybe TRBD1 (6 bases). Germline CDR1 is LNHNV and CDR2 is YYDKDF (reference sequence). The CDR3 covers 16 residues. Trimming stripped 3 bases from V and 10 bases from J, with 21 bases between.

The chain couples TRBV4-2 to TRBJ2-3, with unresolved D. Germline CDR1 is LGHNA and CDR2 is YNFKEQ. The CDR3 has 15 residues. Trimming took off 0 bases at V and 2 bases at J, with 9 bases between the two ends. The CDR3 loop reads CASSQDLGNTDTQYF. The DNA for the CDR3 is TGTGCCAGCAGCCAAGATTTAGGGAACACAGATACGCAGTATTTT.

The rearrangement links TRBV4-1 to TRBJ2-2; D gene unclear. CDR1 is MGHRA, CDR2 YSYEKL, per germline. The germline V and J ends were trimmed by 3 bases and 1 base, with 6 bases remaining between them. This CDR3 comprises 14 residues. The CDR3 DNA sequence: TGCGCCAGCAGCCAGCCCGGGAACACCGGGGAGCTGTTTTTT. Amino acid sequence: CASSQPGNTGELFF.

The J gene is TRBJ2-2, the V gene TRBV27; TRBD2 aligns across 10 bases. Per germline, CDR1 MNHEY and CDR2 SMNVEV (reference sequence). This CDR3 is built from 15 residues. Trimming removed 5 bases from V and 5 bases from J; junction bases left unmatched: 5. The CDR3 DNA follows: TGTGCCAGCAGTCTTCTAGCGGGGGAAACCGGGGAGCTGTTTTTT. It encodes CASSLLAGETGELFF.

V and J are TRBV6-5 and TRBJ1-3, with TRBD1 identical over 7 bases. This CDR3 has 15 amino acids. CDR1 is MNHEY and CDR2 is SVGAGI in the germline V gene. Unmatched junction bases numbered 13, after V lost 10 bases and J lost 4 bases. The CDR3: CATSGGVSLGNTIYF. In nucleotides, the CDR3 is TGTGCCACCTCAGGGGGGGTCTCTCTGGGAAACACCATATATTTT.

The rearrangement links TRBV6-5 to TRBJ2-1; D gene uncertain. Germline CDR1 is MNHEY and CDR2 is SVGAGI. The V end was cut by 0 bases, the J end by 7 bases, with 7 bases between. The CDR3 consists of 13 residues. The CDR3 region has the DNA TGTGCCAGCAGTTACTCGACTCGTAATGAGCAGTTCTTC. It is translated as CASSYSTRNEQFF.

This sequence joins TRBV6-5 and TRBJ2-5; 9 bases map to TRBD2. V trimming: 7 bases; J trimming: 3 bases; junction bases outside the gene matches: 9. There are 15 residues in the CDR3. Germline V gene lookup returns CDR1 MNHEY and CDR2 SVGAGI. This chain's CDR3 is CASKGWAGGKETQYF. The CDR3 nucleotides read TGTGCCAGCAAAGGCTGGGCGGGGGGGAAAGAGACCCAGTACTTC.

The genes are TRBV7-8 and TRBJ1-3; D remains ambiguous. CDR1 is SGHVS, CDR2 FQNEAQ, per germline. The CDR3 is made up of 14 amino acids. The V gene lost 5 bases and the J gene lost 0 bases, with 8 bases spanning the gap. DNA for the CDR3: TGTGCCAGCAGCCAAGGGAGCTCTGGAAACACCATATATTTT. Translation: CASSQGSSGNTIYF.

The J gene is TRBJ2-7, the V gene TRBV12-5, with 9 bases that match TRBD1. Germline-derived CDR1 and CDR2 are LGHNT and FRNRAP. This CDR3 contains 17 residues. V lost 3 bases to trimming and J lost 1 base; unmatched junction nucleotides: 10. CDR3 sequence reads: CASGFSLDRGRSYEQYV. In nucleotides, the CDR3 is TGTGCTAGTGGTTTTTCCCTGGACAGGGGTAGGTCCTACGAGCAGTACGTC.

The rearrangement joins TRBV6-5 to TRBJ1-2; D gene unclear. Trimming took off 6 bases at V and 2 bases at J, with 13 bases between the two ends. Germline CDR1 MNHEY, CDR2 SVGAGI. CDR3 length: 14 amino acids. CDR3 loop: CASRGIRRNYGYTF. The DNA for the CDR3 is TGTGCCAGCAGGGGAATACGGAGGAACTATGGCTACACCTTC.

The chain uses TRBV2 and TRBJ2-5; TRBD1 might be the D (6 bases). The V end lost 7 bases, the J end lost 0 bases, and 18 bases lay between the germline ends. CDR3 length: 16 residues. Per germline, CDR1 SNHLY and CDR2 FYNNEI. The CDR3 sequence is CASTESGHLYQETQYF. The CDR3 nucleotides read TGTGCCAGCACGGAGTCGGGACACCTGTACCAAGAGACCCAGTACTTC.

The rearrangement joins TRBV9 to TRBJ2-3; D is uncertain. CDR1 and CDR2 from the germline V gene are SGDLS and YYNGEE. There are 16 residues in the CDR3. The V gene lost 4 bases and the J gene lost 1 base, with 16 bases spanning the gap. The CDR3 here is CASSPMSVLGTDTQYF. CDR3 sequence (DNA): TGTGCCAGCAGCCCTATGTCGGTCTTGGGCACAGATACGCAGTATTTT.

As concerns this clone: The identical CDR3 is also encoded by other nucleotide sequences in the sample. This chain connects TRBV29-1 to TRBJ2-5; TRBD1 matches 7 bases. This CDR3 has 12 residues. V lost 6 bases to trimming and J lost 2 bases; unmatched junction nucleotides: 3. CDR1 SQVTM and CDR2 ANQGSEA come from the germline V gene. The CDR3 DNA reads as TGCAGCGTCGAACAGGGGCAAGAGACCCAGTACTTC. It encodes CSVEQGQETQYF.

The chain carries TRBV2 and TRBJ2-5; maybe TRBD1 (6 bases). Germline-derived CDR1 and CDR2 are SNHLY and FYNNEI. V was shortened by 6 bases and J by 3 bases, with 11 bases between the two germline ends. CDR3 length equals 13 residues. The CDR3 loop reads CASRDRDKETQYF. CDR3 DNA sequence: TGTGCCAGCAGGGACCGGGACAAAGAGACCCAGTACTTC.

The CDR3 is CAISLRGQENPITPYEQYV. Written as DNA, the CDR3 is TGTGCCATCAGCTTGAGGGGACAAGAGAACCCGATCACCCCCTACGAGCAGTACGTC. The rearrangement uses TRBV10-3 and TRBJ2-7, with D maybe TRBD1 (6 bases). Trimming cost V 6 bases and J 2 bases, with 29 bases left between them. Germline CDR1 is ENHRY and CDR2 is SYGVKD. This CDR3 contains 19 residues.

CDR3 loop: CASSQDRWVAEAFF. In DNA form, the CDR3 reads TGCGCCAGCAGCCAAGATAGGTGGGTTGCTGAAGCTTTCTTT. V and J are TRBV4-3 and TRBJ1-1; D gene ambiguous. Trimming pared 0 bases from V and 6 bases from J, leaving 11 bases between. Germline lookup yields CDR1 LGHNA and CDR2 YSLEER. The CDR3 length is 14 residues.

V and J are TRBV9 and TRBJ1-1, with D uncertain. This CDR3 is 13 amino acids long. The V gene's germline CDR1 is SGDLS and CDR2 YYNGEE. Trimming pared 4 bases from V and 2 bases from J, leaving 9 bases between. The DNA of the CDR3 is TGTGCCAGCAGCCCAACGGGAAACACTGAAGCTTTCTTT. Encoded protein: CASSPTGNTEAFF.

The chain couples TRBV27 to TRBJ1-2; D might be TRBD1 (6 bases). Germline V gene data show CDR1 as MNHEY and CDR2 as SMNVEV (reference sequence). V was shortened by 2 bases and J by 2 bases, with 12 bases between the two germline ends. The CDR3 spans 15 residues. This chain's CDR3 is CASSLVGGGNYGYTF. The CDR3 DNA follows: TGTGCCAGCAGTTTAGTAGGAGGGGGGAACTATGGCTACACCTTC.

This chain connects TRBV28 to TRBJ2-3; TRBD2 agrees at 15 bases. With 2 bases clipped from V and 11 bases from J, the junction kept 11 bases outside the gene matches. Per the germline V gene, CDR1 is MDHEN and CDR2 is SYDVKM. The CDR3 sequence is 17 residues long. Here the CDR3 reads CASSLMKGTSGGPLQYF. CDR3 bases: TGTGCCAGCAGTTTAATGAAGGGGACTAGCGGGGGGCCCTTGCAGTATTTT.

The genes are TRBV6-5 and TRBJ2-5; D not certain. This CDR3 region has 13 residues. In germline, CDR1 is MNHEY, CDR2 SVGAGI. Trimming cost V 0 bases and J 5 bases, with 7 bases left between them. The CDR3 spells CASSYSFGETQYF. CDR3 coding DNA: TGTGCCAGCAGTTACTCTTTCGGGGAGACCCAGTACTTC.

The rearrangement links TRBV15 to TRBJ2-2; 7 bases match TRBD1. Germline V CDR1 and CDR2: LNHNV, YYDKDF (reference sequence). V lost 6 bases and J lost 0; bases outside the gene matches: 10. This CDR3 contains 17 residues. CDR3 DNA sequence: TGTGCCACCAGAAGCCGGGACAGTCACCCGAACACCGGGGAGCTGTTTTTT. Protein: CATRSRDSHPNTGELFF.

As DNA, the CDR3 is TGTGCCAGCAGCTTACAGCCCGCTGGGACCGGGGAGCTGTTTTTT. Its protein is CASSLQPAGTGELFF. The chain recombines TRBV7-6 with TRBJ2-2; no definite D call. Looked up from germline, CDR1 is SGHVS and CDR2 is FNYEAQ. V was shortened by 2 bases and J by 5 bases, with 12 bases between the two germline ends. The CDR3 loop spans 15 amino acids.